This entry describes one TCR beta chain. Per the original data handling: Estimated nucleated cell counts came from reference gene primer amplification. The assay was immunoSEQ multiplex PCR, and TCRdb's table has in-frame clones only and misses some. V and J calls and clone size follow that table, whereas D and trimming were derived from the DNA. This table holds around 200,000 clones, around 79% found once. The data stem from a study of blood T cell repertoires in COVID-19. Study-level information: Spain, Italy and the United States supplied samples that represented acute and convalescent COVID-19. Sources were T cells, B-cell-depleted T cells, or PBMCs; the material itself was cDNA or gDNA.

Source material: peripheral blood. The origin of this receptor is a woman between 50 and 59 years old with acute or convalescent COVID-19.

CDR3 bases: TGCGCCAGCAGCCAAGATCGGACTAGCGGGAGTGTAGGGAATGAGCAGTTCTTC. This gives the protein CASSQDRTSGSVGNEQFF. The V call is TRBV4-3, the J call TRBJ2-1; 13 nucleotides match TRBD2. This CDR3 is built from 18 residues. Germline trimming cut 0 bases from V and 7 bases from J; bases unmatched to any gene: 9. Per germline, CDR1 LGHNA and CDR2 YSLEER.